The 2 T cell receptor beta chains given below trace back to one sample, sequenced in a study of PD-1 blockade in classical Hodgkin lymphoma. Sample time point: cycle 4 day 1 (C4D1), after 5 to 7 weeks of nivolumab. Relapse was seen in all patients after autologous stem cell transplantation, and brentuximab vedotin exposure was variable. Clones were sequenced by immunoSEQ multiplex PCR, and TCRdb holds only the in-frame ones, with some missing. The table shows about 90,000 clones, with approximately 90% occurring only once. The sequencing used peripheral blood mononuclear cells (PBMCs), collected before the fourth cycle of nivolumab. These TCRs come from a human donor with classical Hodgkin lymphoma.

This chain uses TRBV18 with TRBJ1-4; D is undetermined. The CDR3 runs to 16 residues. Germline V gene lookup returns CDR1 KGHSH and CDR2 LQKENI. V lost 3 bases and J 0 bases, leaving 11 bases between the germline ends. DNA of the CDR3: TGTGCCAGCTCACCTAGGCAGGATTCAACTAATGAAAAACTGTTTTTT. It yields the protein CASSPRQDSTNEKLFF.

V and J are TRBV25-1 and TRBJ1-4; D is ambiguous. V was trimmed by 2 bases and J by 8 bases, leaving 3 bases between them. CDR3 length: 11 amino acids. From germline, CDR1 is MGHDK and CDR2 SYGVNS. The CDR3 is CASSELEKLFF. The DNA for the CDR3 is TGTGCCAGCAGTGAACTCGAAAAACTGTTTTTT.